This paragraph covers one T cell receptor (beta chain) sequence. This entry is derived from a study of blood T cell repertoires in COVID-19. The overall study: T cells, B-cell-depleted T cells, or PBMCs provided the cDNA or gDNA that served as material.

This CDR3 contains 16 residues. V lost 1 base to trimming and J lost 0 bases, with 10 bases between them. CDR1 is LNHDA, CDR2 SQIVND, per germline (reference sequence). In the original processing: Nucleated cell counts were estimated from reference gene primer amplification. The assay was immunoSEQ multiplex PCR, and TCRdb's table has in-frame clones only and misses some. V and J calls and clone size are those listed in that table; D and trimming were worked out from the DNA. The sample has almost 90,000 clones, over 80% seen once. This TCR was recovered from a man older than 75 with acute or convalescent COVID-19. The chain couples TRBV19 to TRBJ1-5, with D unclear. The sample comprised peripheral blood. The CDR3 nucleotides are TGTGCCAGTAGTATAGTCGGCGGCTATAGCAATCAGCCCCAGCATTTT. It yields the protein CASSIVGGYSNQPQHF.